This is a list of T cell receptor beta chains from one sample in a study of CD8 T cells in ankylosing spondylitis. TCRdb re-called the 5' RACE reads through MiXCR, storing one row per CDR3 protein. The data show roughly 350,000 distinct CDR3 sequences, with 7% to 9% seen just once and 13% to 15% held by the top ten. Sequencing used blood, either unsorted or a sorted T cell fraction (not recorded which). All receptors come from a male donor with ankylosing spondylitis. The CDR3 runs from the conserved cysteine through the conserved F or W. Each record gives: V gene, D gene, clone size, J gene, CDR3 length, CDR3 DNA, CDR3 protein. D genes are given only for firm matches. Size is stated for part of the rows, as once, few or many counts, or as a class when the clone is expanded.

v_gene: TRBV5-1
d_gene: NA
abundance: few
j_gene: TRBJ2-7
len: 13
CDR3nt: TGCGCCAGCAGCAATAGCGGTCCCTACGAGCAGTACTTC
CDR3aa: CASSNSGPYEQYF

v_gene: TRBV20-1
d_gene: NA
abundance: many
j_gene: TRBJ2-5
len: 14
CDR3nt: TGCAGTGCTAGAGATTGGGGAAGCCCAGAGACCCAGTACTTC
CDR3aa: CSARDWGSPETQYF

v_gene: TRBV20-1
d_gene: TRBD2
abundance: few
j_gene: TRBJ2-5
len: 14
CDR3nt: TGCAGTGCCGGCCCGGGAGGGGGGAAAGAGACCCAGTACTTC
CDR3aa: CSAGPGGGKETQYF

v_gene: TRBV20-1
d_gene: NA
abundance: NA
j_gene: TRBJ1-5
len: 14
CDR3nt: TGCAGTGCTAGAGACCTAGACCCTAATCAGCCCCAGCATTTT
CDR3aa: CSARDLDPNQPQHF

v_gene: TRBV5-6
d_gene: NA
abundance: many
j_gene: TRBJ1-5
len: 16
CDR3nt: TGTGCCAGCAGCCCCCATTGGGGCAGGGCCGAACAGCCCCAGCATTTT
CDR3aa: CASSPHWGRAEQPQHF

v_gene: TRBV5-6
d_gene: NA
abundance: few
j_gene: TRBJ1-1
len: 14
CDR3nt: TGTGCCAGCAGCTCCGGGACTCTCAACACTGAAGCTTTCTTT
CDR3aa: CASSSGTLNTEAFF

v_gene: TRBV5-1
d_gene: TRBD2
abundance: NA
j_gene: TRBJ2-7
len: 15
CDR3nt: TGCGCCAGCAGCAGCATAGCGGGAAGCTCCTACGAGCAGTACTTC
CDR3aa: CASSSIAGSSYEQYF

v_gene: TRBV29-1
d_gene: TRBD2
abundance: many
j_gene: TRBJ2-7
len: 12
CDR3nt: TGCAGCGCCCGGCGGGGGGACTACGAGCAGTACTTC
CDR3aa: CSARRGDYEQYF

v_gene: TRBV7-3
d_gene: TRBD2
abundance: NA
j_gene: TRBJ2-3
len: 14
CDR3nt: TGTGCCAGCTCTAGCGGGAGTTTCTCAGATACGCAGTATTTT
CDR3aa: CASSSGSFSDTQYF

v_gene: TRBV18
d_gene: NA
abundance: NA
j_gene: TRBJ1-5
len: 15
CDR3nt: TGTGCCAGCTCAGCCCAAGTTAATAGCAATCAGCCCCAGCATTTT
CDR3aa: CASSAQVNSNQPQHF

v_gene: TRBV3-1
d_gene: NA
abundance: NA
j_gene: TRBJ2-3
len: 13
CDR3nt: TGTGCCAGCAGCCGCGACCACACAGATACGCAGTATTTT
CDR3aa: CASSRDHTDTQYF

v_gene: TRBV5-1
d_gene: TRBD2
abundance: few
j_gene: TRBJ2-1
len: 17
CDR3nt: TGCGCCAGCAGCTCCCAATCGGGACTAGCGACCGACAATGAGCAGTTCTTC
CDR3aa: CASSSQSGLATDNEQFF

v_gene: TRBV12-3/TRBV12-4
d_gene: NA
abundance: many
j_gene: TRBJ1-5
len: 17
CDR3nt: TGTGCCAGCAGTTTGTTGGGATCCGGGTCCGACGCTCAGCCCCAGCATTTT
CDR3aa: CASSLLGSGSDAQPQHF

v_gene: TRBV19
d_gene: NA
abundance: NA
j_gene: TRBJ1-2
len: 16
CDR3nt: TGTGCCAGTAGTATAAGCCGGGGCAGGGCTAACTATGGCTACACCTTC
CDR3aa: CASSISRGRANYGYTF

v_gene: TRBV28
d_gene: NA
abundance: NA
j_gene: TRBJ2-2
len: 14
CDR3nt: TGTGCCAGCAGGTGGACAGCCAACACCGGGGAGCTGTTTTTT
CDR3aa: CASRWTANTGELFF

v_gene: TRBV5-1
d_gene: TRBD2
abundance: NA
j_gene: TRBJ2-1
len: 14
CDR3nt: TGCGCCAGCAGCTTCCCTCGGGAGGTGGATGAGCAGTTCTTC
CDR3aa: CASSFPREVDEQFF

v_gene: TRBV20-1
d_gene: TRBD2
abundance: NA
j_gene: TRBJ2-3
len: 14
CDR3nt: TGCAGTGAAAGCTTGCGGGAGGGCACAGATACGCAGTATTTT
CDR3aa: CSESLREGTDTQYF

v_gene: TRBV3-1
d_gene: NA
abundance: many
j_gene: TRBJ2-2
len: 16
CDR3nt: TGTGCCAGCAGCCGGAGGGGAGTACCGAACACCGGGGAGCTGTTTTTT
CDR3aa: CASSRRGVPNTGELFF

v_gene: TRBV12-3/TRBV12-4
d_gene: NA
abundance: few
j_gene: TRBJ1-2
len: 13
CDR3nt: TGTGCCAGCAGACTTGGGGGGGCGTGGGGCTACACCTTC
CDR3aa: CASRLGGAWGYTF

v_gene: TRBV10-2
d_gene: NA
abundance: NA
j_gene: TRBJ2-7
len: 12
CDR3nt: TGCGCCAGCAGTTGGGTGGGGTACGAGCAGTACTTC
CDR3aa: CASSWVGYEQYF

v_gene: TRBV4-1
d_gene: NA
abundance: NA
j_gene: TRBJ2-1
len: 16
CDR3nt: TGCGCCAGCAGCCATGGTTCCTTCGGACGGCGGCATGAGCAGTTCTTC
CDR3aa: CASSHGSFGRRHEQFF

v_gene: TRBV5-1
d_gene: NA
abundance: few
j_gene: TRBJ1-4
len: 15
CDR3nt: TGCGCCAGCAGCTTTCGGGATGGGTTTCGTGAAAAACTGTTTTTT
CDR3aa: CASSFRDGFREKLFF

v_gene: TRBV20-1
d_gene: TRBD1
abundance: NA
j_gene: TRBJ1-5
len: 16
CDR3nt: TGCAGTGCCCTCCTGTGGGGGACAGGGGACAATCAGCCCCAGCATTTT
CDR3aa: CSALLWGTGDNQPQHF

v_gene: TRBV29-1
d_gene: TRBD1
abundance: many
j_gene: TRBJ1-1
len: 13
CDR3nt: TGCAGCGCATCGACAGGGTTGAACACTGAAGCTTTCTTT
CDR3aa: CSASTGLNTEAFF

v_gene: TRBV20-1
d_gene: NA
abundance: few
j_gene: TRBJ1-2
len: 13
CDR3nt: TGCAGTGCTACCTCCACTGTTAACTATGGCTACACCTTC
CDR3aa: CSATSTVNYGYTF

v_gene: TRBV4-1
d_gene: NA
abundance: few
j_gene: TRBJ1-1
len: 14
CDR3nt: TGCGCCAGCAGCCAACCCCGGGAGAACACTGAAGCTTTCTTT
CDR3aa: CASSQPRENTEAFF

v_gene: TRBV9
d_gene: TRBD2
abundance: many
j_gene: TRBJ2-7
len: 15
CDR3nt: TGTGCCAGCAGCCCCGGGACTAGCGGGACCTACGAGCAGTACTTC
CDR3aa: CASSPGTSGTYEQYF

v_gene: TRBV27
d_gene: NA
abundance: many
j_gene: TRBJ2-3
len: 15
CDR3nt: TGTGCCAGCAGTCCGACAGTGGGTGGCACAGATACGCAGTATTTT
CDR3aa: CASSPTVGGTDTQYF

v_gene: TRBV12-3/TRBV12-4
d_gene: NA
abundance: many
j_gene: TRBJ2-2
len: 15
CDR3nt: TGTGCCAGCAGTTTCCTTTCGCGGGGAACCGGGGAGCTGTTTTTT
CDR3aa: CASSFLSRGTGELFF

v_gene: TRBV12-3/TRBV12-4
d_gene: NA
abundance: many
j_gene: TRBJ2-5
len: 11
CDR3nt: TGTGCCAGCAGTTTATACCAGACCCAGTACTTC
CDR3aa: CASSLYQTQYF

v_gene: TRBV10-3
d_gene: NA
abundance: few
j_gene: TRBJ2-1
len: 11
CDR3nt: TGTGCCATCAGTGCGGGGTATGAGCAGTTCTTC
CDR3aa: CAISAGYEQFF

v_gene: TRBV6-1
d_gene: NA
abundance: few
j_gene: TRBJ1-5
len: 13
CDR3nt: TGTGCCAGCAAGGGGGGGGGCGGTCAGCCCCAGCATTTT
CDR3aa: CASKGGGGQPQHF

v_gene: TRBV7-9
d_gene: TRBD2
abundance: NA
j_gene: TRBJ2-7
len: 17
CDR3nt: TGTGCCAGCAGCTTAGATAGTGGGCTAGCGGGGACCTACGAGCAGTACTTC
CDR3aa: CASSLDSGLAGTYEQYF

v_gene: TRBV7-8
d_gene: NA
abundance: few
j_gene: TRBJ1-5
len: 13
CDR3nt: TGTGCCAGCAGCTTCAGTAACAATCAGCCCCAGCATTTT
CDR3aa: CASSFSNNQPQHF

v_gene: TRBV28
d_gene: TRBD2
abundance: NA
j_gene: TRBJ2-1
len: 17
CDR3nt: TGTGCCAGCAGTACCCGGACTAGCGGGACTACCCGCCATGAGCAGTTCTTC
CDR3aa: CASSTRTSGTTRHEQFF

v_gene: TRBV7-9
d_gene: NA
abundance: many
j_gene: TRBJ1-4
len: 14
CDR3nt: TGTGCCAGCAGCTTAGTATTGGGAGATGAAAAACTGTTTTTT
CDR3aa: CASSLVLGDEKLFF

v_gene: TRBV20-1
d_gene: NA
abundance: many
j_gene: TRBJ1-2
len: 16
CDR3nt: TGCAGTGCTAGAGAGGCAGGGTCGGCCCTTACCTATGGCTACACCTTC
CDR3aa: CSAREAGSALTYGYTF

v_gene: TRBV27
d_gene: NA
abundance: many
j_gene: TRBJ2-2
len: 16
CDR3nt: TGTGCCAGCAGAGTAGGGAAGCCCGCGAACACCGGGGAGCTGTTTTTT
CDR3aa: CASRVGKPANTGELFF

v_gene: TRBV6-5
d_gene: NA
abundance: NA
j_gene: TRBJ1-4
len: 14
CDR3nt: TGTGCCAGCAGTTACTCGGGCTTAAATGAAAAACTGTTTTTT
CDR3aa: CASSYSGLNEKLFF

v_gene: TRBV2
d_gene: NA
abundance: NA
j_gene: TRBJ2-3
len: 14
CDR3nt: TGTGCCAGCACCCGAGAACCCGGCACAGATACGCAGTATTTT
CDR3aa: CASTREPGTDTQYF

v_gene: TRBV12-3/TRBV12-4
d_gene: NA
abundance: many
j_gene: TRBJ2-1
len: 12
CDR3nt: TGTGCCAGCAGTGGGGCGGGTGCTGAGCAGTTCTTC
CDR3aa: CASSGAGAEQFF

v_gene: TRBV20-1
d_gene: TRBD2
abundance: NA
j_gene: TRBJ2-1
len: 15
CDR3nt: TGCAGTGCTCCCCGAACTAGCGGGAGGTCCAATGAGCAGTTCTTC
CDR3aa: CSAPRTSGRSNEQFF

v_gene: TRBV20-1
d_gene: NA
abundance: many
j_gene: TRBJ2-7
len: 12
CDR3nt: TGCAGTGCTGGGACATTTACCTACGAGCAGTACTTC
CDR3aa: CSAGTFTYEQYF

v_gene: TRBV7-9
d_gene: NA
abundance: few
j_gene: TRBJ2-7
len: 15
CDR3nt: TGTGCCAGCAGCTTAGGGCAGCCCAGAGCCTACGAGCAGTACTTC
CDR3aa: CASSLGQPRAYEQYF

v_gene: TRBV9
d_gene: TRBD2
abundance: few
j_gene: TRBJ2-5
len: 15
CDR3nt: TGTGCCAGCAGCTCTCAGACTAGCGGGAGTGAGACCCAGTACTTC
CDR3aa: CASSSQTSGSETQYF

v_gene: TRBV3-1
d_gene: NA
abundance: NA
j_gene: TRBJ1-5
len: 15
CDR3nt: TGTGCCAGCAGTCCGGGACACCATAGCAATCAGCCCCAGCATTTT
CDR3aa: CASSPGHHSNQPQHF

v_gene: TRBV20-1
d_gene: NA
abundance: NA
j_gene: TRBJ2-7
len: 13
CDR3nt: TGCAGTGCTAGAGTGGGCAGTTCCAACGAGCAGTACTTC
CDR3aa: CSARVGSSNEQYF

v_gene: TRBV5-1
d_gene: TRBD1
abundance: few
j_gene: TRBJ2-1
len: 16
CDR3nt: TGCGCCAGCAGCTTGGTTGGACAGGGGGCTTCGGATGAGCAGTTCTTC
CDR3aa: CASSLVGQGASDEQFF

v_gene: TRBV20-1
d_gene: TRBD1
abundance: few
j_gene: TRBJ2-7
len: 14
CDR3nt: TGCAGTGCTGAACTGGGACAGGGGAGGAACGAGCAGTACTTC
CDR3aa: CSAELGQGRNEQYF

v_gene: TRBV9
d_gene: NA
abundance: many
j_gene: TRBJ2-7
len: 15
CDR3nt: TGTGCCAGTTCCCAAGGGGACTCACTAGTGGTTGAGCAGTACTTC
CDR3aa: CASSQGDSLVVEQYF

v_gene: TRBV29-1
d_gene: TRBD2
abundance: many
j_gene: TRBJ2-5
len: 13
CDR3nt: TGCAGCAATAGACTAGCGGGAGAAGAGACCCAGTACTTC
CDR3aa: CSNRLAGEETQYF